The subject of this entry is one T cell receptor beta chain. What it recognizes is unknown. The sample originates from a study of beta chain features in type 1 diabetes. Germline V gene lookup returns CDR1 MNHNS and CDR2 SASEGT. Trimming stripped 6 bases from V and 5 bases from J, with 17 bases between. This CDR3 spans 14 amino acids. Overall study results and limits: Within each of all four CD4+ subsets, Type 1 diabetes patients had TCRB CDR3s that were moderately but significantly shorter.

As every portion of the isolated RNA was reverse transcribed, the sequencing read expressed TCRB transcripts. The protocol was immunoSEQ multiplex PCR, while the TCRdb copy is restricted to in-frame clones and leaves out a portion. The sample yields 900,000 or so clones, roughly a sixth seen once. The material sequenced was naive CD4+ T cells from blood. This TCR derives from a woman in her late teens or twenties in good health. The V and J genes are TRBV6-1 and TRBJ2-7, with a weak D call TRBD2 (6 bases). The chain's CDR3 is CASSVMTSTDEQYF. The CDR3 region has the DNA TGTGCCAGCAGCGTTATGACTAGTACCGACGAGCAGTACTTC.